This T cell receptor (beta chain) was captured by sequencing in a study of blood T cell repertoires in COVID-19. Across the whole study: Collection of acute and convalescent COVID-19 samples took place in the United States, Italy and Spain. Sources were T cells, B-cell-depleted T cells, or PBMCs; the material itself was cDNA or gDNA.

As handled by the study authors: Reference gene primer amplification gave estimated nucleated cell counts. The protocol was immunoSEQ multiplex PCR, while the TCRdb copy is restricted to in-frame clones and leaves out a portion. V, J and clone size are those of that table, while D and trimming were read from the DNA. The sample has hundreds of thousands of clones; approximately 90% are singletons. The sample consisted of peripheral blood. This TCR came from a woman in her 30s with acute or convalescent COVID-19.

The CDR3 is CASSSRLDTTEQYF. CDR3 nucleotides: TGCGCCAGCAGCTCAAGACTAGACACTACGGAGCAGTACTTC. The genes are TRBV5-1 and TRBJ2-7; D is perhaps TRBD2 (6 bases). Trimming cost V 3 bases and J 7 bases, with 17 bases left between them. Germline CDR1 and CDR2: SGHRS and YFSETQ. CDR3 length: 14 amino acids. Variable domain in full (rest from reference TRBV5-1 and TRBJ2-7): KAGVTQTPRYLIKTRGQQVTLSCSPISGHRSVSWYQQTPGQGLQFLFEYFSETQRNKGNFPGRFSGRQFSNSRSEMNVSTLELGDSALYLCASSSRLDTTEQYFGPGTRLTVT.